The 20 T cell receptor beta chains below were found in one sample sequenced in a study of cytomegalovirus exposure and HLA in healthy donors. Sequenced by immunoSEQ multiplex PCR; TCRdb stores in-frame clones only, minus some. Among 95,000 to 150,000 clones, 70% to 90% were seen once, and the ten largest hold approximately 2%. The sequenced sample was PBMCs. Receptors originate from a woman between 18 and 30 years old in good health and CMV-seronegative.

This chain uses TRBV5-4 with TRBJ2-3; the D is unclear. CDR1 SGHNT and CDR2 YYREEE come from the germline V gene (reference sequence). V was clipped by 0 bases and J by 8 bases, with 10 bases between them. The CDR3 totals 13 residues. The CDR3 reads CASSLALFPTQYF. DNA for the CDR3: TGTGCCAGCAGCTTGGCCCTCTTCCCTACGCAGTATTTT.

The chain combines TRBV6-5 with TRBJ1-1, with TRBD1 as a possible D gene (6 bases). CDR3 length equals 15 residues. Germline values: CDR1 MNHEY, CDR2 SVGAGI. V was cut by 2 bases and J by 5 bases, with 15 bases left in between. In nucleotides, the CDR3 is TGTGCCAGCAGTTACAGGTTCAGGGGTAGTACTGAAGCTTTCTTT. Translation gives CASSYRFRGSTEAFF.

This rearrangement joins TRBV27 to TRBJ1-2; 7 nucleotides agree with TRBD1. The CDR3 has 13 amino acids. V shed 6 bases, J shed 8 bases, and the junction held 9 bases outside the gene matches. Germline V gene sequence: CDR1 MNHEY, CDR2 SMNVEV (reference sequence). This chain's CDR3 is CASSPRGRDGYTF. CDR3 DNA sequence: TGTGCCAGCAGCCCTAGGGGGCGCGACGGCTACACCTTC.

This chain connects TRBV30 to TRBJ1-5; no firm D call. Per germline, CDR1 GTSNPN and CDR2 SVGIG (reference sequence). Trimming left V 1 base short and J 0 bases short, with 13 bases between. This CDR3 has 16 amino acids. The CDR3 region has the DNA TGTGCCTGGAGTGAGCTAGGATTGGGTAGCAATCAGCCCCAGCATTTT. Its protein product is CAWSELGLGSNQPQHF. Based on the CDR3 plus reference TRBV30 and TRBJ1-5, the full variable domain is SQTIHQWPATLVQPVGSPLSLECTVEGTSNPNLYWYRQAAGRGLQLLFYSVGIGQISSEVPQNLSASRPQDRQFILSSKKLLLSDSGFYLCAWSELGLGSNQPQHFGDGTRLSIL.

V usage is TRBV7-8 and J usage is TRBJ2-1; 9 bases agree with TRBD2. Germline V gene lookup returns CDR1 SGHVS and CDR2 FQNEAQ. J gave up 6 bases and V 3 bases, and 6 bases lay outside the gene matches. The CDR3 consists of 15 residues. The chain's CDR3 is CASSFQLAGINEQFF. The CDR3, as DNA: TGTGCCAGCAGCTTTCAGCTAGCGGGAATCAATGAGCAGTTCTTC. Together with reference TRBV7-8 and TRBJ2-1, the CDR3 gives the full variable domain: GAGVSQSPRYKVAKRGQDVALRCDPISGHVSLFWYQQALGQGPEFLTYFQNEAQLDKSGLPSDRFFAERPEGSVSTLKIQRTQQEDSAVYLCASSFQLAGINEQFFGPGTRLTVL.

Here the CDR3 reads CASSLTFRTYLKNTEAFF. The CDR3, as DNA: TGTGCCAGCAGCTTAACCTTCCGGACATACTTAAAGAACACTGAAGCTTTCTTT. The gene calls are TRBV7-9 and TRBJ1-1, with a weak D call TRBD1 (5 bases). This CDR3 is built from 18 residues. The ends were cut back, 2 bases at V and 1 base at J, with 20 bases in the middle. Germline CDR1 reads SEHNR; CDR2 reads FQNEAQ (reference sequence).

This clone was observed once. The J gene is TRBJ1-1, the V gene TRBV10-3; D ambiguous. CDR3 length: 14 residues. V was trimmed by 6 bases and J by 1 base, leaving 12 bases between them. The V gene's germline CDR1 is ENHRY and CDR2 SYGVKD. CDR3 sequence reads: CAIRPAGENTEAFF. For the CDR3, the DNA is TGTGCCATCAGGCCAGCGGGCGAGAACACTGAAGCTTTCTTT.

The chain couples TRBV5-1 to TRBJ2-5; 7 bases agree with TRBD2. The CDR3 has 15 residues. Per the germline V gene, CDR1 is SGHRS and CDR2 is YFSETQ. The trim removed 4 bases at V and 3 bases at J, leaving 9 bases unmatched. CDR3 DNA sequence: TGCGCCAGCAGCCGCCGGGCGGCGGGGGAAGAGACCCAGTACTTC. Translated, it gives CASSRRAAGEETQYF.

The chain recombines TRBV2 with TRBJ2-3; 7 nucleotides line up with TRBD2. Germline assignment: CDR1 SNHLY and CDR2 FYNNEI. V lost 4 bases and J lost 4; bases outside the gene matches: 2. This CDR3 comprises 13 residues. The CDR3 DNA is TGTGCCAGCAGTGTCCTAGCGGCAGATACGCAGTATTTT. This translates into CASSVLAADTQYF. Variable domain in full (rest from reference TRBV2 and TRBJ2-3): EPEVTQTPSHQVTQMGQEVILRCVPISNHLYFYWYRQILGQKVEFLVSFYNNEISEKSEIFDDQFSVERPDGSNFTLKIRSTKLEDSAMYFCASSVLAADTQYFGPGTRLTVL.

Regarding this clone: A junction boundary mismatches the germline segment, possibly from a read error. CDR3 sequence reads: CASSVGAEPYSEQFF. The CDR3 DNA sequence: TGTGCCAGCAGCGTAGGTGCAGAACCCTACAGTGAGCAGTTCTTC. This sequence joins TRBV9 and TRBJ2-1, with unresolved D. This CDR3 is built from 15 residues. Looked up from germline, CDR1 is SGDLS and CDR2 is YYNGEE.

The V call is TRBV7-8, the J call TRBJ2-2; TRBD1 agrees at 8 bases. V lost 3 bases, J lost 0 bases, and 3 bases stayed unmatched. The germline V gene has CDR1 SGHVS and CDR2 FQNEAQ. The CDR3 extends over 16 amino acids. The CDR3 DNA is TGTGCCAGCAGCTTGGCAGGGGGCTCGAACACCGGGGAGCTGTTTTTT. Its translation: CASSLAGGSNTGELFF.

This chain uses TRBV7-2 with TRBJ2-7; TRBD2 is a possible D gene (6 bases). The germline gives CDR1 SGHTA, CDR2 FQGNSA. The V gene lost 2 bases and the J gene lost 3 bases, with 14 bases spanning the gap. The CDR3 length is 15 residues. The CDR3 nucleotides read TGTGCCAGCAGCTTAAGGGTAGCGGCAAACTACGAGCAGTACTTC. This sequence encodes CASSLRVAANYEQYF.

V gene TRBV5-5 combines with J gene TRBJ2-2; perhaps TRBD2 as D (5 bases). V lost 4 bases and J lost 3, with 13 bases in between. CDR1 is SGHKS and CDR2 is YYEKEE in the germline V gene (reference sequence). The CDR3 has 15 amino acids. The CDR3 loop reads CASSLSVADTGELFF. CDR3 sequence (DNA): TGTGCCAGCAGCCTTAGCGTTGCGGACACCGGGGAGCTGTTTTTT.

The CDR3 DNA is TGTGCCAGTAGTGCCACGGTTGTGTATGAAAAACTGTTTTTT. Translation: CASSATVVYEKLFF. The chain carries TRBV19 and TRBJ1-4, with D uncertain. The CDR3 extends over 14 amino acids. The V gene lost 5 bases and the J gene lost 6 bases, with 13 bases spanning the gap. Germline V lookup: CDR1 LNHDA, CDR2 SQIVND (reference sequence).

The chain recombines TRBV6-6 with TRBJ2-5; 8 bases line up with TRBD1. This CDR3 comprises 15 residues. The trim removed 4 bases at V and 4 bases at J, leaving 8 bases unmatched. Per the germline V gene, CDR1 is MNHNY and CDR2 is SVGAGI (reference sequence). The CDR3 DNA sequence: TGTGCCAGCAGTTCCTCCGACAGGGGAATAGAGACCCAGTACTTC. Amino acids: CASSSSDRGIETQYF.

V and J are TRBV6-6 and TRBJ2-7; D remains ambiguous. The CDR3 runs to 13 residues. Germline V CDR1 and CDR2: MNHNY, SVGAGI (reference sequence). The germline V and J ends were trimmed by 6 bases and 0 bases, with 9 bases remaining between them. This chain's CDR3 is CASSRPGSYEQYF. The CDR3, as DNA: TGTGCCAGCAGCCGGCCAGGCTCCTACGAGCAGTACTTC.

On this clone itself: An end of the junction does not agree with germline; a read error may underlie this. This chain connects TRBV29-1 to TRBJ2-2; 8 nucleotides line up with TRBD1. The CDR3 length is 14 residues. Germline loops: CDR1 SQVTM, CDR2 ANQGSEA. CDR3 sequence reads: CSVEDRGYTGELFF. The CDR3 DNA reads TGCAGCGTGGAAGACAGGGGATACACCGGGGAGCTGTTTTTT.

J is TRBJ1-4 and V is TRBV19; a possible D gene is TRBD1 (5 bases). Germline lookup yields CDR1 LNHDA and CDR2 SQIVND (reference sequence). CDR3 length: 16 amino acids. Trimming left V 8 bases short and J 3 bases short, with 19 bases between. In DNA, the CDR3 is TGTGCCAGTTCAAGGCGGCAGGGAGGCCCTAATGAAAAACTGTTTTTT. Protein product: CASSRRQGGPNEKLFF.

This chain connects TRBV5-6 to TRBJ2-7, with TRBD2 identical over 10 bases. The ends lost 4 bases at V and 3 bases at J; junction bases unmatched: 4. This CDR3 spans 14 amino acids. CDR1 and CDR2 from the germline V gene are SGHDT and YYEEEE. The CDR3 region is CASSLAGVGYEQYF. CDR3 bases: TGTGCCAGCAGCCTAGCGGGGGTTGGCTACGAGCAGTACTTC.

The V call is TRBV6-5, the J call TRBJ2-7; TRBD2 matches at 7 bases. The J segment lost 0 bases and the V segment lost 2 bases, leaving 4 bases of the junction unmatched. CDR3 length: 15 residues. CDR1 is MNHEY and CDR2 is SVGAGI in the germline V gene. The DNA for the CDR3 is TGTGCCAGCAGTTACGGGGTAGCGGGCTCCTACGAGCAGTACTTC. Protein: CASSYGVAGSYEQYF.